Below, 26 T cell receptor beta chains from the same sample are listed, as sequenced in a study of CD8 T cells in Susac syndrome. Reverse transcription used about 0.5 to 1 ug RNA and random hexamers. MiXCR, run by TCRdb on the immunoSEQ multiplex PCR reads, gives a single entry per CDR3 protein. The table has hundreds of thousands of distinct CDR3 sequences, roughly 81% seen once. Sequenced input: CD8+ T cells from PBMCs. Source of these receptors: a human donor with multiple sclerosis.

The CDR3: CASTRGGTDTQYF. CDR3 DNA: TGTGCCAGCACCCGGGGGGGCACAGATACGCAGTATTTT. V is TRBV6-5 and J is TRBJ2-3; 7 bases match TRBD2. V was pared by 7 bases and J by 1 base, with 2 bases of the junction left unmatched. The CDR3 spans 13 residues. Germline V lookup: CDR1 MNHEY, CDR2 SVGAGI.

V usage is TRBV30 and J usage is TRBJ2-3; no clear D gene. The CDR3 sequence is 14 residues long. V dropped 0 bases and J dropped 2 bases, with 9 bases sitting between them. The germline gives CDR1 GTSNPN, CDR2 SVGIG (reference sequence). The CDR3: CAWSVEAVTDTQYF. CDR3 DNA sequence: TGTGCCTGGAGTGTAGAGGCGGTCACAGATACGCAGTATTTT.

The chain joins TRBV30 to TRBJ1-5; maybe TRBD1 (5 bases). V was trimmed by 2 bases and J by 2 bases, leaving 16 bases between them. The germline gives CDR1 GTSNPN, CDR2 SVGIG (reference sequence). This CDR3 is 16 amino acids long. CDR3 amino acids: CAWSPADRTGNQPQHF. The CDR3 region has the DNA TGTGCCTGGAGTCCAGCCGACAGAACCGGCAATCAGCCCCAGCATTTT.

This chain joins TRBV5-4 and TRBJ2-5; 10 nucleotides agree with TRBD2. CDR1 SGHNT and CDR2 YYREEE come from the germline V gene (reference sequence). This CDR3 region has 16 residues. V was clipped by 1 base and J by 0 bases; unmatched bases: 3. The CDR3 region has the DNA TGTGCCAGCAGCTTGAGAACTAGCGGGGACCAAGAGACCCAGTACTTC. Protein: CASSLRTSGDQETQYF. Variable domain in full (rest from reference TRBV5-4 and TRBJ2-5): ETGVTQSPTHLIKTRGQQVTLRCSSQSGHNTVSWYQQALGQGPQFIFQYYREEENGRGNFPPRFSGLQFPNYSSELNVNALELDDSALYLCASSLRTSGDQETQYFGPGTRLLVL.

This rearrangement joins TRBV29-1 to TRBJ2-5; D perhaps matches TRBD1 (5 bases). V was trimmed by 6 bases and J by 5 bases, leaving 16 bases between them. This CDR3 has 13 residues. Germline CDR1 and CDR2: SQVTM and ANQGSEA. The DNA of the CDR3 is TGCAGCGTCCTGCCTCAGGGTGGCGAGACCCAGTACTTC. This gives the protein CSVLPQGGETQYF.

The rearrangement joins TRBV6-5 to TRBJ2-1; D is possibly TRBD2 (6 bases). V was trimmed by 6 bases and J by 0 bases, leaving 12 bases between them. Germline CDR1 is MNHEY and CDR2 is SVGAGI. The CDR3 is made up of 15 amino acids. DNA for the CDR3: TGTGCCAGCAGGTCAGCGGGCTTCTCCTACAATGAGCAGTTCTTC. Protein sequence: CASRSAGFSYNEQFF.

The chain combines TRBV9 with TRBJ2-5; 11 bases are a match to TRBD2. There are 15 residues in the CDR3. Germline CDR1 reads SGDLS; CDR2 reads YYNGEE. V dropped 2 bases and J dropped 2; count of bases not matched to a gene: 2. CDR3 sequence: CASSVGLAAQETQYF. The CDR3 nucleotides are TGTGCCAGCAGCGTGGGACTAGCGGCACAAGAGACCCAGTACTTC.

The rearrangement uses TRBV9 and TRBJ2-3; D gene ambiguous. Germline-derived CDR1 and CDR2 are SGDLS and YYNGEE. There are 14 residues in the CDR3. V was pared by 2 bases and J by 0 bases, with 7 bases between. CDR3 residues: CASSVRFSTDTQYF. CDR3 coding DNA: TGTGCCAGCAGCGTCAGGTTCAGCACAGATACGCAGTATTTT. The entire variable domain, with the rest obtained from reference TRBV9 and TRBJ2-3, is as follows: DSGVTQTPKHLITATGQRVTLRCSPRSGDLSVYWYQQSLDQGLQFLIQYYNGEERAKGNILERFSAQQFPDLHSELNLSSLELGDSALYFCASSVRFSTDTQYFGPGTRLTVL.

This chain connects TRBV3-1 to TRBJ2-5; possible D gene TRBD2, 6 bases. The length of the CDR3 is 17 residues. V was clipped by 0 bases and J by 4 bases, with 18 bases between them. The germline gives CDR1 LGHDT, CDR2 YNNKEL (reference sequence). The CDR3 DNA is TGTGCCAGCAGCCAAGATCAATGGACGGAAGCGGGAGAGACCCAGTACTTC. This codes for CASSQDQWTEAGETQYF.

This chain uses TRBV12-3 or TRBV12-4 with TRBJ2-1; 15 bases agree with TRBD2. CDR3 length: 17 residues. V lost 4 bases to trimming and J lost 6 bases; unmatched junction nucleotides: 7. Here the CDR3 reads CASSSGTSGRRSNEQFF. The CDR3 DNA follows: TGTGCCAGCAGTTCCGGGACTAGCGGGAGGAGGAGCAATGAGCAGTTCTTC.

The chain recombines TRBV7-9 with TRBJ2-1; D possibly uses TRBD1 or TRBD2 (5 bases each). CDR3 length equals 16 residues. The V gene lost 3 bases and the J gene lost 0 bases, with 12 bases spanning the gap. CDR1 is SEHNR, CDR2 FQNEAQ, per germline (reference sequence). CDR3: CASSLGTASSYNEQFF. The CDR3 region has the DNA TGTGCCAGCAGCTTGGGGACGGCGAGCTCCTACAATGAGCAGTTCTTC. The entire variable domain, with the rest obtained from reference TRBV7-9 and TRBJ2-1, is as follows: DTGVSQNPRHKITKRGQNVTFRCDPISEHNRLYWYRQTLGQGPEFLTYFQNEAQLEKSRLLSDRFSAERPKGSFSTLEIQRTEQGDSAMYLCASSLGTASSYNEQFFGPGTRLTVL.

The rearrangement links TRBV5-6 to TRBJ1-1, with D unclear. The CDR3 length is 13 residues. Trimming stripped 2 bases from V and 1 base from J, with 6 bases between. Germline V gene data show CDR1 as SGHDT and CDR2 as YYEEEE. Here the CDR3 DNA reads TGTGCCAGCAGCTTTGACGGGAACACTGAAGCTTTCTTT. Translation: CASSFDGNTEAFF.

The chain employs TRBV14 and TRBJ1-2; TRBD1 aligns across 10 bases. With 0 bases clipped from V and 8 bases from J, the junction kept 9 bases outside the gene matches. The CDR3 has 16 amino acids. In germline, CDR1 is SGHDN, CDR2 FVKESK. The CDR3 loop reads CASSQDGRRTGGGYTF. CDR3 nucleotides: TGTGCCAGCAGCCAAGATGGCCGGCGGACAGGGGGAGGCTACACCTTC. The full variable domain, in which reference TRBV14 and TRBJ1-2 provide the parts outside the CDR3, is EAGVTQFPSHSVIEKGQTVTLRCDPISGHDNLYWYRRVMGKEIKFLLHFVKESKQDESGMPNNRFLAERTGGTYSTLKVQPAELEDSGVYFCASSQDGRRTGGGYTFGSGTRLTVV.

The chain uses TRBV30 and TRBJ2-5; D is perhaps TRBD2 (5 bases). The CDR3 loop spans 13 amino acids. The germline V and J ends were trimmed by 3 bases and 3 bases, with 11 bases remaining between them. The germline CDR1 and CDR2 sequences are GTSNPN and SVGIG (reference sequence). DNA for the CDR3: TGTGCCTGGAGAGAACTAGAAAAAGAGACCCAGTACTTC. Encoded protein: CAWRELEKETQYF.

This clonotype was detected once. The V call is TRBV27, the J call TRBJ1-6; the match to TRBD1 covers 7 bases. This CDR3 spans 17 amino acids. The junction had 8 bases not matched to a gene; V was cut back by 5 bases and J by 1 base. Germline CDR1 is MNHEY and CDR2 is SMNVEV (reference sequence). CDR3 coding DNA: TGTGCCAGCAGTGAGAGGACAGGCACTTCCTATAATTCACCCCTCCACTTT. It encodes CASSERTGTSYNSPLHF.

The chain joins TRBV5-4 to TRBJ1-2; 9 bases are a match to TRBD1. CDR3 length equals 14 residues. Germline V gives CDR1 SGHNT, CDR2 YYREEE (reference sequence). V was pared by 3 bases and J by 4 bases, with 4 bases of the junction left unmatched. In DNA form, the CDR3 reads TGTGCCAGCAGCTCAGACAGGGGGGTCTATGGCTACACCTTC. Its protein is CASSSDRGVYGYTF.

The chain uses TRBV27 and TRBJ2-7, with D perhaps matching TRBD1 (5 bases). The CDR3 loop spans 16 amino acids. Germline assignment: CDR1 MNHEY and CDR2 SMNVEV (reference sequence). V was trimmed by 7 bases and J by 0 bases, leaving 19 bases between them. CDR3 DNA: TGTGCCAGCACTCCCTCCCAGGGCGAAAACTCCTACGAGCAGTACTTC. Translation: CASTPSQGENSYEQYF.

The chain employs TRBV5-1 and TRBJ2-2, with D possibly matching TRBD2 (6 bases). Germline V CDR1 and CDR2: SGHRS, YFSETQ. The CDR3 is 15 amino acids. V lost 4 bases, J lost 2 bases, and 12 bases lay in between. This CDR3 reads CASSTRDFNTGELFF. The DNA of the CDR3 is TGCGCCAGCAGCACTCGGGACTTTAACACCGGGGAGCTGTTTTTT. Full variable domain (outside the CDR3, taken from reference TRBV5-1 and TRBJ2-2): KAGVTQTPRYLIKTRGQQVTLSCSPISGHRSVSWYQQTPGQGLQFLFEYFSETQRNKGNFPGRFSGRQFSNSRSEMNVSTLELGDSALYLCASSTRDFNTGELFFGEGSRLTVL.

This clonotype was counted only a few times. The chain links TRBV12-3 or TRBV12-4 to TRBJ2-5; D may be TRBD2 (6 bases). The CDR3 covers 12 residues. Trimming cost V 6 bases and J 4 bases, with 9 bases left between them. CDR3 residues: CASSTGGETQYF. CDR3 in DNA: TGTGCCAGCAGCACCGGGGGAGAGACCCAGTACTTC.

The V gene is TRBV12-3 or TRBV12-4, the J gene TRBJ1-5, with 9 bases lining up with TRBD1. With V trimmed by 8 bases and J by 4 bases, 3 bases remained unmatched. This CDR3 comprises 13 residues. The CDR3 region is CASAGTGNQPQHF. The DNA for the CDR3 is TGTGCCAGCGCCGGGACAGGGAATCAGCCCCAGCATTTT.

V is TRBV5-1 and J is TRBJ2-1, with 11 bases matching TRBD2. This CDR3 is 20 amino acids long. V gave up 2 bases and J gave up 0 bases; unmatched junction bases: 13. Per the germline V gene, CDR1 is SGHRS and CDR2 is YFSETQ. The CDR3 protein is CASSFRVTSGAGDSYNEQFF. The CDR3 nucleotides read TGCGCCAGCAGCTTTCGGGTGACTAGCGGGGCGGGGGACTCCTACAATGAGCAGTTCTTC.

This chain connects TRBV7-9 to TRBJ1-5; D gene unclear. The germline CDR1 and CDR2 sequences are SEHNR and FQNEAQ (reference sequence). This CDR3 has 14 residues. The V end lost 5 bases, the J end lost 4 bases, and 12 bases lay between the germline ends. The CDR3 here is CASSPPGRNQPQHF. For the CDR3, the DNA is TGTGCCAGCAGCCCTCCCGGGAGAAATCAGCCCCAGCATTTT. The entire variable domain, with the rest obtained from reference TRBV7-9 and TRBJ1-5, is as follows: DTGVSQNPRHKITKRGQNVTFRCDPISEHNRLYWYRQTLGQGPEFLTYFQNEAQLEKSRLLSDRFSAERPKGSFSTLEIQRTEQGDSAMYLCASSPPGRNQPQHFGDGTRLSIL.

In this sample, this clonotype turned up once. The chain employs TRBV7-9 and TRBJ2-3; 7 bases are shared with TRBD2. The V gene's germline CDR1 is SEHNR and CDR2 FQNEAQ (reference sequence). Losses at the gene ends were 3 bases for V and 4 bases for J; bases not matched to a gene: 7. There are 15 residues in the CDR3. The CDR3 nucleotides are TGTGCCAGCAGCTTTCGACGGGAGGCGGCAGATACGCAGTATTTT. This encodes CASSFRREAADTQYF.

The chain combines TRBV2 with TRBJ2-1; tentatively, D is TRBD1 (5 bases). The CDR3 runs to 15 residues. Germline loops: CDR1 SNHLY, CDR2 FYNNEI. The V end lost 4 bases, the J end lost 9 bases, and 19 bases lay between the germline ends. CDR3 residues: CASSVEEGVSGEQFF. Here the CDR3 DNA reads TGTGCCAGCAGTGTCGAAGAAGGGGTGTCGGGTGAGCAGTTCTTC.

This chain uses TRBV7-9 with TRBJ1-2, with TRBD1 matching 7 bases. Trimming cost V 5 bases and J 8 bases; bases outside gene matches: 20. Germline assignment: CDR1 SEHNR and CDR2 FQNEAQ (reference sequence). This CDR3 is 17 amino acids long. The CDR3 DNA reads as TGTGCCAGCAGCCGTTACAACCGGGACAGACAAAATTGGGGCTACACCTTC. Residues: CASSRYNRDRQNWGYTF.

This chain links TRBV6-6 with TRBJ2-5; possibly TRBD1 for D (5 bases). The V end lost 7 bases, the J end lost 5 bases, and 20 bases lay between the germline ends. From germline, CDR1 is MNHNY and CDR2 SVGAGI (reference sequence). This CDR3 is 15 amino acids long. This CDR3 is CASTLFKGVGETQYF. The CDR3 DNA is TGTGCCAGCACCCTTTTTAAAGGGGTTGGGGAGACCCAGTACTTC.